This T cell receptor beta chain stems from a study of cytomegalovirus exposure and HLA in healthy donors. The CDR3 is 16 residues long. CDR1 and CDR2 (germline): SGHNT, YENEEA. V was clipped by 1 base and J by 0 bases, with 11 bases between them. PCR amplification relied on 60 Vbeta primers (plus 13 Jbeta primers). Repertoires were generated with immunoSEQ multiplex PCR, while TCRdb's copy carries only in-frame clones and drops some. Among about 260,000 clones listed, 70% to 90% were seen once. The chain combines TRBV11-3 with TRBJ2-3; weak D call: TRBD1 (5 bases). The clonotype comes from a woman in her thirties or forties in good health and CMV-seropositive. The material sequenced was PBMCs. CDR3 amino acids: CASSLGRQWSTDTQYF. The CDR3 region has the DNA TGTGCCAGCAGCTTAGGACGACAGTGGAGCACAGATACGCAGTATTTT.